The 11 T cell receptor beta chains below all came from one sample that was sequenced in a study of T cell changes during pregnancy in multiple sclerosis. Profiling relied on immunoSEQ multiplex PCR, and the TCRdb table lists in-frame clones only, not all of them. Here the sample spans tens of thousands of clones, 90% to 95% being singletons. This material consisted of peripheral blood, taken before pregnancy. The source of these receptors is a female donor with multiple sclerosis, enrolled in a pregnancy study.

The DNA for the CDR3 is TGTGCCGGAGCGATCAAAGCCGGACAGCCCCAGCATTTT. As protein: CAGAIKAGQPQHF. The chain has TRBV4-2 and TRBJ1-5; D uncertain. Trimming removed 11 bases from V and 7 bases from J, with 18 bases in between. The CDR3 has 13 residues. Looked up from germline, CDR1 is LGHNA and CDR2 is YNFKEQ.

In its sample, this clone was seen a few times. The chain couples TRBV10-3 to TRBJ1-1, with TRBD1 as a possible D gene (5 bases). The V and J ends lost 7 bases and 0 bases respectively, with 9 bases between them. The germline V gene has CDR1 ENHRY and CDR2 SYGVKD. The CDR3 consists of 13 residues. The CDR3 spells CAINRQMNTEAFF. CDR3 nucleotide sequence: TGTGCCATCAATCGACAGATGAACACTGAAGCTTTCTTT.

This clone has a single count. The chain uses TRBV19 and TRBJ2-1; 9 bases map to TRBD2. Germline CDR1 reads LNHDA; CDR2 reads SQIVND (reference sequence). V gave up 3 bases and J gave up 7 bases; unmatched junction bases: 4. This CDR3 comprises 14 residues. CDR3 nucleotide sequence: TGTGCCAGTAGTATTAGCGGGGGTAATAATGAGCAGTTCTTC. It translates to CASSISGGNNEQFF.

The chain couples TRBV5-6 to TRBJ1-1; D may be TRBD1 (6 bases). V shed 1 base and J shed 3 bases, with 10 bases lying between them. The CDR3 consists of 14 residues. CDR1 and CDR2 (germline): SGHDT, YYEEEE. CDR3 bases: TGTGCCAGCAGCTTGAGGGGGTGGGACACTGAAGCTTTCTTT. Its protein is CASSLRGWDTEAFF.

The chain links TRBV4-3 to TRBJ1-2; D is undetermined. The CDR3 runs 15 residues. Trimming cost V 1 base and J 8 bases, with 17 bases left between them. Germline V CDR1 and CDR2: LGHNA, YSLEER. CDR3 sequence (DNA): TGCGCCAGCAGCCAAGCTGCCTACAATAGGGAGGGCTACACCTTC. Protein sequence: CASSQAAYNREGYTF.

The chain combines TRBV7-8 with TRBJ1-2; TRBD1 might be the D (6 bases). V lost 2 bases to trimming and J lost 4 bases, with 11 bases between them. The germline V gene encodes CDR1 SGHVS and CDR2 FQNEAQ. The CDR3 sequence is 14 residues long. This CDR3 reads CASSLQGIPYGYTF. DNA for the CDR3: TGTGCCAGCAGCTTACAGGGGATCCCCTATGGCTACACCTTC.

The chain links TRBV19 to TRBJ2-6; D call uncertain. In germline, CDR1 is LNHDA, CDR2 SQIVND (reference sequence). Trimming shortened V by 1 base and J by 4 bases, and 8 bases separated the two germline ends. The CDR3 totals 15 residues. As DNA, the CDR3 is TGTGCCAGTAGTATAGCCGGGTCCGGGGCCAACGTCCTGACTTTC. Protein sequence: CASSIAGSGANVLTF.

This clone was counted a single time. V usage is TRBV7-3 and J usage is TRBJ2-1, with a weak D call TRBD1 (6 bases). Trimming removed 1 base at V and 4 bases at J, with 17 bases between. The CDR3 is 17 amino acids. Germline V lookup: CDR1 SGHTA, CDR2 FQGTGA. The CDR3 coding sequence is TGTGCCAGCAGCTTAATCCCGGACAGATCTTCGTACAATGAGCAGTTCTTC. It is translated as CASSLIPDRSSYNEQFF.

This clone was picked up one time. In DNA form, the CDR3 reads TGTGCCAGCAGTGACTACACGAAAGAGACTAGCGGGGGGGCCGGGGATACGCAGTATTTT. Its translation is CASSDYTKETSGGAGDTQYF. The chain recombines TRBV6-4 with TRBJ2-3; 14 positions agree with TRBD2. Germline-derived CDR1 and CDR2 are MRHNA and SNTAGT. J lost 6 bases, V lost 1 base, and 15 bases had no gene match. The CDR3 extends over 20 amino acids.

V gene TRBV5-4 combines with J gene TRBJ2-1; 9 nucleotides agree with TRBD2. With V trimmed by 5 bases and J by 0 bases, 3 bases remained unmatched. This CDR3 is 15 amino acids long. CDR1 and CDR2 from the germline V gene are SGHNT and YYREEE (reference sequence). CDR3 DNA sequence: TGTGCCAGCAGTCTAGCGGGGAGCTCCTACAATGAGCAGTTCTTC. Protein: CASSLAGSSYNEQFF.

This sequence joins TRBV19 and TRBJ1-4; no firm D call. Deletions cut 7 bases from V and 0 bases from J, with 9 bases between. Germline V gives CDR1 LNHDA, CDR2 SQIVND (reference sequence). The CDR3 totals 14 residues. Here the CDR3 reads CASKESATNEKLFF. CDR3 bases: TGTGCCAGTAAGGAGAGTGCAACTAATGAAAAACTGTTTTTT.